Presented here are 22 T cell receptor beta chains from one specimen sequenced in a study of blood T cell repertoires in COVID-19. Sequencing was performed with immunoSEQ multiplex PCR; in TCRdb, only in-frame clones are kept and a portion is missing. The data show hundreds of thousands of clones, approximately 87% seen once. The sequencing input was peripheral blood. The receptors stem from a woman aged 55 to 70 with COVID-19, enrolled during active disease.

V gene TRBV5-1 combines with J gene TRBJ2-5; 8 bases agree with TRBD1. The germline V gene encodes CDR1 SGHRS and CDR2 YFSETQ. This CDR3 spans 14 amino acids. After removal of 7 bases from V and 4 bases from J, the junction contained 9 bases not matched to a gene. As DNA, the CDR3 is TGCGCCAGCGGAAGTCGACAGGGGACAGAGACCCAGTACTTC. Protein: CASGSRQGTETQYF.

The rearrangement joins TRBV27 to TRBJ1-4, with 11 bases aligning to TRBD1. The germline gives CDR1 MNHEY, CDR2 SMNVEV (reference sequence). J gave up 8 bases and V 8 bases, and 7 bases lay outside the gene matches. This CDR3 is 14 amino acids long. The CDR3: CASGPGQGEEKLFF. In DNA, the CDR3 is TGTGCCAGCGGGCCGGGACAGGGGGAAGAAAAACTGTTTTTT.

V usage is TRBV3-1 (or the pseudogene TRBV3-2) and J usage is TRBJ1-1, with no clear D. V was cut by 4 bases and J by 5 bases, with 14 bases left in between. The CDR3 contains 14 residues. Germline CDR1 is LGHDT and CDR2 is YNNKEL (reference sequence). DNA for the CDR3: TGTGCCAGCAGCCCTAACGGAGGAAAAACTGAAGCTTTCTTT. Amino acids: CASSPNGGKTEAFF.

J is TRBJ1-2 and V is TRBV25-1; no reliable D call. Germline CDR1 reads MGHDK; CDR2 reads SYGVNS. The CDR3 consists of 12 residues. Trimming pared 2 bases from V and 7 bases from J, leaving 8 bases between. Written as DNA, the CDR3 is TGTGCCAGCAGTGAACCCCAGGTTGGCTACACCTTC. It codes for CASSEPQVGYTF.

This clone was recorded once. The chain joins TRBV19 to TRBJ1-2; D gene uncertain. V was shortened by 3 bases and J by 0 bases, with 17 bases between the two germline ends. CDR1 is LNHDA, CDR2 SQIVND, per germline (reference sequence). This CDR3 comprises 17 residues. CDR3 region: CASSISGGYRSNYGYTF. The CDR3 DNA sequence: TGTGCCAGTAGTATTAGCGGCGGTTATCGGTCTAACTATGGCTACACCTTC.

The gene calls are TRBV5-1 and TRBJ2-5, with a possible D match to TRBD2 (6 bases). Between the trimmed V and J ends, which lost 2 bases and 0 bases, there was a span of 8 bases. CDR1 is SGHRS and CDR2 is YFSETQ in the germline V gene. The CDR3 runs 14 residues. Here the CDR3 reads CASSLGGNQETQYF. DNA of the CDR3: TGCGCCAGCAGCTTAGGAGGGAACCAAGAGACCCAGTACTTC.

The chain's CDR3 is CASSQNINEQFF. Written as DNA, the CDR3 is TGCGCCAGCAGCCAGAACATAAATGAGCAGTTCTTC. The chain uses TRBV5-1 and TRBJ2-1; D gene ambiguous. CDR3 length equals 12 residues. V lost 4 bases and J lost 7, with 9 bases in between. Germline loops: CDR1 SGHRS, CDR2 YFSETQ.

This chain joins TRBV27 and TRBJ1-2; TRBD1 matches at 7 bases. There are 15 residues in the CDR3. Germline assignment: CDR1 MNHEY and CDR2 SMNVEV (reference sequence). V lost 5 bases to trimming and J lost 6 bases; unmatched junction nucleotides: 12. CDR3 amino acids: CASSDWATGHNGYTF. The CDR3 DNA reads TGTGCCAGCAGTGACTGGGCGACAGGGCATAATGGCTACACCTTC.

J is TRBJ1-1 and V is TRBV2; tentatively, D is TRBD1 (6 bases). V was cut by 2 bases and J by 1 base, with 11 bases left in between. This CDR3 is 15 amino acids long. CDR1 and CDR2 from the germline V gene are SNHLY and FYNNEI. The CDR3 coding sequence is TGTGCCAGCAGTGAAAGGGCAGGGGAGAACACTGAAGCTTTCTTT. Protein: CASSERAGENTEAFF.

This clone was picked up a small number of times. The chain couples TRBV4-2 to TRBJ2-3; TRBD2 is a possible D gene (6 bases). Trimming removed 4 bases at V and 0 bases at J, with 14 bases between. The length of the CDR3 is 16 residues. In germline, CDR1 is LGHNA, CDR2 YNFKEQ. The CDR3 DNA follows: TGTGCCAGCAGCCGGGAAGCGGCGGGGAGCACAGATACGCAGTATTTT. Protein sequence: CASSREAAGSTDTQYF.

The chain has TRBV23-1 and TRBJ1-2, with 10 bases fitting TRBD1. TRBV23-1 is marked as an open reading frame, function uncertain. V was clipped by 3 bases and J by 6 bases; unmatched bases: 7. The CDR3 is 15 residues long. CDR3 sequence reads: CASSQGDRGFHGYTF. The CDR3 DNA sequence: TGCGCCAGCAGTCAGGGGGACAGGGGATTTCATGGCTACACCTTC.

The genes are TRBV28 and TRBJ2-6; D unresolved. The CDR3 spans 16 residues. The V end lost 5 bases, the J end lost 4 bases, and 15 bases lay between the germline ends. Germline V lookup: CDR1 MDHEN, CDR2 SYDVKM. CDR3 DNA: TGTGCCAGCAGTAACCCCGTTGGTCTAGGGGCCAACGTCCTGACTTTC. Amino acids: CASSNPVGLGANVLTF.

This chain uses TRBV3-1 (or the pseudogene TRBV3-2) with TRBJ2-2; 7 nucleotides agree with TRBD2. The V gene's germline CDR1 is LGHDT and CDR2 YNNKEL (reference sequence). The junction had 3 bases not matched to a gene; V was cut back by 2 bases and J by 6 bases. The CDR3 loop spans 14 amino acids. The CDR3 region has the DNA TGTGCCAGCAGCCAACGGGGAGGGGCCGGGGAGCTGTTTTTT. The encoded protein is CASSQRGGAGELFF.

The J gene is TRBJ2-3, the V gene TRBV7-3, with 9 bases matching TRBD2. The V gene's germline CDR1 is SGHTA and CDR2 FQGTGA. CDR3 length equals 16 residues. With V trimmed by 4 bases and J by 4 bases, 9 bases remained unmatched. This chain's CDR3 is CASSSPASGEADTQYF. The CDR3, as DNA: TGTGCCAGCAGCTCCCCGGCTAGCGGGGAGGCAGATACGCAGTATTTT.

This clone was recorded once. The chain is built from TRBV5-4 and TRBJ1-4, with TRBD1 matching over 9 bases. V was clipped by 4 bases and J by 8 bases; unmatched bases: 6. The CDR3 extends over 14 amino acids. The germline V gene has CDR1 SGHNT and CDR2 YYREEE (reference sequence). In nucleotides, the CDR3 is TGTGCCAGCAGCACCCGGGACAGGGTAGAAAAACTGTTTTTT. Protein product: CASSTRDRVEKLFF.

This clone was counted a few times. V gene TRBV7-2 combines with J gene TRBJ2-2, with unresolved D. This CDR3 is built from 13 residues. V was trimmed by 2 bases and J by 5 bases, leaving 6 bases between them. Germline V gene lookup returns CDR1 SGHTA and CDR2 FQGNSA. CDR3 amino acids: CASSLSRTGELFF. The CDR3 DNA reads TGTGCCAGCAGCTTATCTCGGACCGGGGAGCTGTTTTTT.

This clone was seen a handful of times. This chain connects TRBV3-1 (or the pseudogene TRBV3-2) to TRBJ2-5; D possibly corresponds to TRBD1 (5 bases). This CDR3 region has 12 residues. The V end was cut by 1 base, the J end by 8 bases, with 8 bases between. Germline CDR1 is LGHDT and CDR2 is YNNKEL (reference sequence). The CDR3 sequence: CASSQVRETQYF. Written as DNA, the CDR3 is TGTGCCAGCAGCCAAGTCAGGGAAACCCAGTACTTC.

This CDR3 reads CASSSTLDRLNTEAFF. The CDR3 DNA sequence: TGTGCCAGCAGCTCGACCCTCGACAGGTTGAACACTGAAGCTTTCTTT. The gene calls are TRBV11-2 and TRBJ1-1; TRBD1 might be the D (6 bases). CDR3 length: 16 residues. Trimming took off 4 bases at V and 0 bases at J, with 15 bases between the two ends. Germline-derived CDR1 and CDR2 are SGHAT and FQNNGV.

The rearrangement links TRBV7-9 to TRBJ1-1; 7 positions agree with TRBD1. CDR1 SEHNR and CDR2 FQNEAQ come from the germline V gene (reference sequence). V trimming: 5 bases; J trimming: 3 bases; junction bases outside the gene matches: 3. This CDR3 region has 13 residues. The CDR3 loop reads CASSVDRDTEAFF. The DNA for the CDR3 is TGTGCCAGCAGCGTAGACAGGGACACTGAAGCTTTCTTT.

The chain uses TRBV19 and TRBJ2-2; 10 bases align to TRBD2. With 6 bases clipped from V and 6 bases from J, the junction kept 7 bases outside the gene matches. CDR1 and CDR2 (germline): LNHDA, SQIVND (reference sequence). This CDR3 spans 15 amino acids. The CDR3: CASRGTSEGAGELFF. As DNA, the CDR3 is TGTGCCAGTAGGGGGACTAGCGAGGGCGCCGGGGAGCTGTTTTTT.

The chain employs TRBV5-1 and TRBJ2-7; possible D gene TRBD1, 5 bases. CDR1 SGHRS and CDR2 YFSETQ come from the germline V gene. V shed 7 bases and J shed 0 bases, with 11 bases lying between them. This CDR3 comprises 13 residues. The CDR3 loop is CASGQTGSYEQYF. The CDR3 DNA reads TGCGCCAGCGGTCAAACAGGCTCCTACGAGCAGTACTTC.

The chain combines TRBV19 with TRBJ1-6; 11 bases are shared with TRBD1. V gave up 4 bases and J gave up 6 bases; unmatched junction bases: 5. CDR3 size: 16 residues. In germline, CDR1 is LNHDA, CDR2 SQIVND (reference sequence). The DNA for the CDR3 is TGTGCCAGTAGTAAAGGACAGGGGGCGAGTAATTCACCCCTCCACTTT. Amino acids: CASSKGQGASNSPLHF.